The rows below give T cell receptor beta chains drawn from one sample of a study of breast tumors, draining lymph nodes, adjacent tissues. In TCRdb, the multiplex PCR reads were re-called with MiXCR into one record per CDR3 protein. This table holds about 180,000 distinct CDR3 sequences, approximately 30% found once. Sequencing input: axillary lymph node tissue. The receptors were gathered from a female donor with breast cancer. Some clones in this sample may be carry-over from other donors' samples. The CDR3 runs from the conserved cysteine through the conserved F or W. The order of the fields is D gene, V gene, clone size, J gene, CDR3 protein, CDR3 DNA. A D gene is named only where the DNA matches it firmly. The listing skips clone size in some rows; elsewhere it reads once, few, many or a size class.

>NA|TRBV4-1|many|TRBJ2-5
CASSQEGMGGETQYF
TGCGCCAGCAGCCAAGAGGGGATGGGTGGCGAGACCCAGTACTTC
>TRBD1|TRBV6-2/TRBV6-3|NA|TRBJ1-5
CASSPLPTGLNQPQHF
TGTGCCAGCAGTCCCCTCCCGACAGGGTTGAATCAGCCCCAGCATTTT
>NA|TRBV12-3/TRBV12-4|many|TRBJ2-3
CASSFRMTGTDTQYF
TGTGCCAGCAGTTTCAGAATGACTGGCACAGATACGCAGTATTTT
>NA|TRBV2|NA|TRBJ1-5
CASSEYRAVNQPQHF
TGTGCCAGCAGTGAGTACCGGGCCGTCAATCAGCCCCAGCATTTT
>NA|TRBV5-6|few|TRBJ2-7
CASRGRGTENYEQYF
TGTGCCAGTAGAGGCCGCGGGACAGAAAACTACGAGCAGTACTTC
>TRBD1|TRBV24-1|many|TRBJ2-1
CATFRQGDRQFF
TGTGCCACCTTTAGACAGGGAGATAGGCAGTTCTTC
>NA|TRBV5-6|NA|TRBJ2-4
CASSRDTSKNIQYF
TGTGCCAGCAGCCGGGACACCTCCAAAAACATTCAGTACTTC
>NA|TRBV5-4|few|TRBJ2-1
CASSGIARSSYNEQFF
TGTGCCAGCAGCGGGATAGCCCGGAGCTCCTACAATGAGCAGTTCTTC
>TRBD2|TRBV11-2|many|TRBJ2-1
CASSLSSTSGSLYNEQFF
TGTGCCAGCAGCTTATCATCGACTAGCGGGAGCTTATACAATGAGCAGTTCTTC
>NA|TRBV4-2|NA|TRBJ1-4
CASSQDGEKLFF
TGTGCCAGCAGCCAAGATGGGGAAAAACTGTTTTTT
>NA|TRBV7-2|many|TRBJ1-6
CASRLSGSYNSPLHF
TGTGCCAGCCGTCTTTCTGGGAGTTATAATTCACCCCTCCACTTT
>NA|TRBV19|many|TRBJ2-7
CASRPTGDSYEQYF
TGTGCCAGTAGGCCGACAGGAGACTCCTACGAGCAGTACTTC
>NA|TRBV10-3|many|TRBJ1-5
CAISPQASNQPQHF
TGTGCCATCAGTCCCCAGGCTAGCAATCAGCCCCAGCATTTT
>NA|TRBV12-3/TRBV12-4|many|TRBJ2-5
CASSRGGFETQYF
TGTGCCAGCAGCCGAGGGGGTTTCGAGACCCAGTACTTC
>NA|TRBV19|many|TRBJ2-1
CASSSTNYLRNEQFF
TGTGCCAGTAGTAGCACAAACTATCTAAGGAATGAGCAGTTCTTC
>TRBD2|TRBV9|many|TRBJ2-1
CASSLWGTSGLMSSYNEQFF
TGTGCCAGCAGCCTGTGGGGGACTAGCGGGTTAATGAGCTCCTACAATGAGCAGTTCTTC
>TRBD2|TRBV30|few|TRBJ2-3
CAWSNRGLAGVPTDTQYF
TGTGCCTGGAGTAACCGGGGACTAGCGGGAGTACCCACAGATACGCAGTATTTT
>NA|TRBV7-8|many|TRBJ1-2
CASSLEAGATLGYTF
TGTGCCAGCAGCTTAGAGGCAGGGGCAACACTAGGCTACACCTTC
>TRBD1|TRBV5-6|many|TRBJ1-2
CASSLGLGQVGTNYGYTF
TGTGCCAGCAGCTTGGGCCTGGGACAGGTAGGGACTAACTATGGCTACACCTTC
>NA|TRBV7-6|many|TRBJ1-5
CASSLENNNQPQHF
TGTGCCAGCAGCTTAGAAAACAACAATCAGCCCCAGCATTTT